This TCR beta chain is from a study of T cells after posttransplantation cyclophosphamide. In germline, CDR1 is GTSNPN, CDR2 SVGIG (reference sequence). This CDR3 has 15 amino acids. The V segment lost 0 bases and the J segment 2 bases; nucleotides outside the gene matches: 5. Generated by immunoSEQ multiplex PCR, the TCRdb table keeps only in-frame clones and is missing some. The repertoire holds approximately 29,000 clones, with 86% as singletons. The sequence was collected from a man aged 45-65 years. The chain combines TRBV30 with TRBJ2-3; 7 bases line up with TRBD2. The specimen was PBMCs. The DNA of the CDR3 is TGTGCCTGGAGTGTAGGGGACTACATCACAGATACGCAGTATTTT. It is translated as CAWSVGDYITDTQYF.